A selection of T cell receptor beta chains follows, all from one sample in a study of control samples from healthy donors and cancer patients. Libraries were prepared by immunoSEQ multiplex PCR; TCRdb keeps only in-frame clonotypes and omits some of them. The table shows roughly 120,000 clones, with more than 85% occurring only once. Sequenced material: PBMCs. Receptors were obtained from a man in his forties or fifties with head and neck cancer. The CDR3 runs from the conserved cysteine through the conserved F or W. D genes are given only for firm matches. Expanded clones get a size class; other rows say once, few or many, or leave the size out.

TRBV5-6,16,TRBJ1-4,-,-,TGTGCCAGCACCTCAACGGGGCAGGGAACTAATGAAAAACTGTTTTTT,CASTSTGQGTNEKLFF
TRBV21-1,12,TRBJ1-5,-,-,TGTGCCAGAGGGCTAGTCTATCAGCCCCAGCATTTT,CARGLVYQPQHF
TRBV19,15,TRBJ1-4,-,-,TGTGCCAGTAGTATAGAAGGAGCGACTAATGAAAAACTGTTTTTT,CASSIEGATNEKLFF
TRBV23-1,16,TRBJ1-3,-,-,TGCGCCAGCAGTCAAAGTAATCACAGGGTTGGAAACACCATATATTTT,CASSQSNHRVGNTIYF
TRBV18,14,TRBJ2-7,TRBD1,-,TGTGCCAGCTCCCCCCTCGGACAGGGGTACGAGCAGTACTTC,CASSPLGQGYEQYF
TRBV9,24,TRBJ2-6,TRBD2,once,TGTGCCAGCAGCGTGACTAGCGGGGGCCTCGCGGAGGTAGCGGGGGCCTCTGGGGCCAACGTCCTGACTTTC,CASSVTSGGLAEVAGASGANVLTF
TRBV9,17,TRBJ2-2,-,-,TGTGCCAGCAGCGTCGCCCTGGGGACACCGAACACCGGGGAGCTGTTTTTT,CASSVALGTPNTGELFF
TRBV4-1,17,TRBJ2-3,-,-,TGCGCCAGCAGCCAAGGTCGGGGCGCGTGGCGCGCAGATACGCAGTATTTT,CASSQGRGAWRADTQYF
TRBV9,15,TRBJ2-7,-,-,TGTGCCAGCAGCGGGGGCGGGACCAGCTCCTACGAGCAGTACTTC,CASSGGGTSSYEQYF
TRBV27,13,TRBJ2-5,TRBD2,-,TGTGCCAGCAGTTCCGGGAGGCGGGAGACCCAGTACTTC,CASSSGRRETQYF
TRBV5-1,13,TRBJ2-1,TRBD1,-,TGCGCCAGCAGCTTCGACAGGGAAGATGAGCAGTTCTTC,CASSFDREDEQFF
TRBV7-2,14,TRBJ2-3,TRBD2,once,TGTGCCAGCAGCCTTAGCGGGGCCTCAGATACGCAGTATTTT,CASSLSGASDTQYF
TRBV5-1,17,TRBJ2-3,TRBD1,-,TGCGCCAGCAGCTTAATCACAGGGGGCTATAGCACAGATACGCAGTATTTT,CASSLITGGYSTDTQYF
TRBV2,15,TRBJ1-3,TRBD1,-,TGTGCCAGCAGCGGACAGGGGGCTGCTGGAAACACCATATATTTT,CASSGQGAAGNTIYF
TRBV19,19,TRBJ2-7,-,-,TGTGCCAGCTCTAACGGGTTTGGCGGGGAAAACTACGGCTCCTACGAGCAGTACTTC,CASSNGFGGENYGSYEQYF
TRBV27,13,TRBJ2-5,-,-,TGTGCCACGGGCCCCGACAGCCAAGAGACCCAGTACTTC,CATGPDSQETQYF
TRBV15,13,TRBJ1-5,-,once,TGTGCCACCAGCAGGGGGATCCGTCAGCCCCAGCATTTT,CATSRGIRQPQHF
TRBV7-2,14,TRBJ2-3,-,-,TGTGCCAGCAGCTTGGGCCCCTCTGAGGGTACGCAGTATTTT,CASSLGPSEGTQYF
TRBV5-1,14,TRBJ1-4,TRBD1,-,TGCGCCAGCAGCTTCGACAGGGAGCTCGAAAAACTGTTTTTT,CASSFDRELEKLFF
TRBV20-1,17,TRBJ2-3,TRBD2,-,TGCAGTGCTAGTATACCTAGCGGGGGGGATAGCACAGATACGCAGTATTTT,CSASIPSGGDSTDTQYF
TRBV3-1/TRBV3-2,13,TRBJ2-7,-,-,TGTGCCAGCACCTCTAAGGGATCCTACGAGCAGTACTTC,CASTSKGSYEQYF
TRBV6-5,14,TRBJ2-2,-,-,TGTGCCAGCACCAAAGCGAGGAACACCGGGGAGCTGTTTTTT,CASTKARNTGELFF
TRBV18,14,TRBJ2-7,-,-,TGTGCCAGCTCACAGGATCAGGGGATACACGAGCAGTACTTC,CASSQDQGIHEQYF
TRBV7-2,15,TRBJ1-6,-,-,TGTGCCAGCAGCTTGGGGGAGGGAAGAAATTCACCCCTCCACTTT,CASSLGEGRNSPLHF
TRBV5-1,12,TRBJ1-1,-,-,TGCGCCAGCAGCTTGGGGAAGGCTGAAGCTTTCTTT,CASSLGKAEAFF